The TCR beta chain described here comes from a study of Graves' ophthalmopathy and Graves' hyperthyroidism. Study conclusions and caveats: Sensitivity reached 55% to 71% and specificity under 85% when the model predicted ophthalmopathy progression.

The authors amplified TCR beta CDR3 regions, and they did so from RNA transcripts for repertoire sequencing. First-round RT-PCR used HTBI primers; second-round multiplex PCR followed. TCRdb reprocessed the multiplex PCR reads via MiXCR and lists one record per CDR3 protein. The sample records roughly 500,000 distinct CDR3 sequences, about an eighth being singletons. Ophthalmopathy donors' eye disease showed moderate-to-severe activity, CAS of at least 3, NOSPECS of at least 4 and duration under 3 months. Patients were left out if they had other autoimmune diseases, uncontrolled infections, pregnancy or lactation. The PBMC fraction was derived from less than 11 ml of fresh peripheral blood. The CDR3 consists of 13 residues. The V gene end was trimmed by 6 bases and the J gene end by 7 bases; junction bases not matched to a gene: 7. This clonotype was detected a few times. What it binds is unknown.

This clonotype was sampled from a woman in her twenties or thirties with Graves' ophthalmopathy. The specimen was blood. The chain links TRBV12-3 or TRBV12-4 to TRBJ1-1, with 8 nucleotides matching TRBD1. The CDR3 spells CASRLTGGLEAFF. CDR3 nucleotides: TGTGCCAGCAGGCTAACAGGGGGGCTTGAAGCTTTCTTT.